This T cell receptor (beta chain) was sequenced during a study of shared clonotypes between healthy human individuals. Whole-study results and caveats: Relative to clonotypes present in all four donors, those not shared had lower generation probabilities. How much donors shared clonotypes was expected to be affected by sequencing depth. At large depth, rarefaction still showed sorted-subset sequencing to be incomplete.

V was clipped by 8 bases and J by 0 bases; unmatched bases: 5. Germline assignment: CDR1 MGHRA and CDR2 YSYEKL. This CDR3 is built from 15 residues. The protocol was immunoSEQ multiplex PCR, while the TCRdb copy is restricted to in-frame clones and leaves out a portion. Of about 2 million clones in the sample, about 95% were seen once. Naive CD8 cells, CD45RO-negative and positively selected for CCR7, excluded terminally differentiated effector memory CD45RA+ cells. Worth noting for this clone: Its specificity is unknown.

The chain has TRBV4-1 and TRBJ2-7; 12 bases are shared with TRBD2. The TCR originated in a man between 18 and 29 years old in good health. Sequencing was done on a sample of naive CD8+ T cells sorted from blood. The CDR3 sequence: CASAQTSGSSYEQYF. The CDR3 region has the DNA TGCGCCAGCGCGCAGACTAGCGGGAGCTCCTACGAGCAGTACTTC.